Presented here are 23 T cell receptor beta chains from one specimen sequenced in a study of T cell repertoires in cytomegalovirus infection. TCRdb ran MiXCR on the reads and lists one entry per CDR3 protein. The sample carries 570,000 or so distinct CDR3 sequences, roughly 43% recorded once. No antigen is known for these receptors. The source material was cultured PBMCs, sampled from culture after CMV antigen stimulation. All receptors derive from a human donor in good health (CMV status not recorded). Some clones in this sample may be carry-over from other donors' samples.

This rearrangement joins TRBV29-1 to TRBJ2-5, with 10 bases aligning to TRBD2. Unmatched junction bases numbered 8, after V lost 7 bases and J lost 0 bases. Germline CDR1 is SQVTM and CDR2 is ANQGSEA. The length of the CDR3 is 15 residues. CDR3 region: CSAQRGLANQETQYF. The CDR3, as DNA: TGCAGCGCCCAAAGGGGACTAGCGAACCAAGAGACCCAGTACTTC.

V gene TRBV2 combines with J gene TRBJ2-1, with 9 bases matching TRBD2. The CDR3 is made up of 14 amino acids. In germline, CDR1 is SNHLY, CDR2 FYNNEI. With 7 bases clipped from V and 7 bases from J, the junction kept 8 bases outside the gene matches. CDR3 residues: CASMTGTSRNEQFF. The CDR3 DNA reads TGTGCCAGCATGACCGGGACTAGCCGAAATGAGCAGTTCTTC.

V is TRBV2 and J is TRBJ2-2; D is perhaps TRBD1 (6 bases). Per germline, CDR1 SNHLY and CDR2 FYNNEI. V was shortened by 4 bases and J by 5 bases, with 11 bases between the two germline ends. The CDR3 covers 14 residues. The DNA for the CDR3 is TGTGCCAGCAGTGTTGTCCAGGGGACCGGGGAGCTGTTTTTT. This codes for CASSVVQGTGELFF.

Here the CDR3 reads CASSARTGRYEQFF. CDR3 nucleotides: TGTGCCAGCAGCGCCCGGACAGGGAGGTATGAGCAGTTCTTC. The chain is built from TRBV7-9 and TRBJ2-1; 8 bases are a match to TRBD1. This CDR3 spans 14 amino acids. The V gene end was trimmed by 5 bases and the J gene end by 8 bases; junction bases not matched to a gene: 8. The germline gives CDR1 SEHNR, CDR2 FQNEAQ (reference sequence).

The chain links TRBV27 to TRBJ2-5; TRBD1 or TRBD2 may be the D gene (5 bases each). Trimming left V 4 bases short and J 4 bases short, with 16 bases between. The length of the CDR3 is 15 residues. The V gene's germline CDR1 is MNHEY and CDR2 SMNVEV (reference sequence). The CDR3 sequence is CASSSKTRGAETQYF. The CDR3 DNA reads TGTGCCAGCAGTTCGAAAACTCGGGGCGCAGAGACCCAGTACTTC.

The table lists this clonotype with a count of one. The rearrangement uses TRBV30 and TRBJ1-5; D gene unclear. Germline loops: CDR1 GTSNPN, CDR2 SVGIG (reference sequence). The CDR3 consists of 13 residues. V lost 0 bases to trimming and J lost 2 bases, with 5 bases between them. The chain's CDR3 is CAWSVTGNQPQHF. CDR3 nucleotides: TGTGCCTGGAGTGTAACAGGCAATCAGCCCCAGCATTTT.

This clonotype was detected a few times. The V call is TRBV19, the J call TRBJ1-5; D is unclear. Looked up from germline, CDR1 is LNHDA and CDR2 is SQIVND (reference sequence). The CDR3 is 18 residues long. Trimming removed 6 bases from V and 0 bases from J, with 21 bases in between. DNA of the CDR3: TGTGCCAGTAGACTGGAGAGGATTGGACTTTATAGCAATCAGCCCCAGCATTTT. The encoded protein is CASRLERIGLYSNQPQHF. Full variable domain (rest looked up from reference TRBV19 and TRBJ1-5): DGGITQSPKYLFRKEGQNVTLSCEQNLNHDAMYWYRQDPGQGLRLIYYSQIVNDFQKGDIAEGYSVSREKKESFPLTVTSAQKNPTAFYLCASRLERIGLYSNQPQHFGDGTRLSIL.

This clonotype was observed once. The chain joins TRBV10-3 to TRBJ2-7, with 7 bases aligning to TRBD1. Looked up from germline, CDR1 is ENHRY and CDR2 is SYGVKD. The CDR3 is 13 amino acids. Trimming removed 2 bases from V and 3 bases from J; junction bases left unmatched: 1. The CDR3 sequence: CAISERDSYEQYF. DNA of the CDR3: TGTGCCATCAGTGAGAGGGACAGCTACGAGCAGTACTTC.

This clonotype was seen ten or more times. V usage is TRBV7-2 and J usage is TRBJ1-5, with D possibly being TRBD1 (5 bases). Germline V lookup: CDR1 SGHTA, CDR2 FQGNSA. The CDR3 length is 15 residues. V was cut by 3 bases and J by 1 base, with 10 bases left in between. CDR3 sequence (DNA): TGTGCCAGCAGCTTTCGCGAGGGGAGCAATCAGCCCCAGCATTTT. It is translated as CASSFREGSNQPQHF.

The chain carries TRBV7-4 and TRBJ2-1; 7 nucleotides align to TRBD2. The CDR3 loop spans 18 amino acids. J gave up 6 bases and V 0 bases, and 14 bases lay outside the gene matches. Germline V gives CDR1 SGHVT, CDR2 SQSDAQ. DNA of the CDR3: TGTGCCAGCAGCTTAGCCCCCCTTGAAACTCTAGCGGTCAATGAGCAGTTCTTC. It yields the protein CASSLAPLETLAVNEQFF. Full variable domain (missing parts from reference TRBV7-4 and TRBJ2-1): GAGVSQSPRYKVAKRGRDVALRCDSISGHVTLYWYRQTLGQGSEVLTYSQSDAQRDKSGRPSGRFSAERPERSVSTLKIQRTEQGDSAVYLCASSLAPLETLAVNEQFFGPGTRLTVL.

The chain links TRBV19 to TRBJ1-6; no reliable D call. The V gene's germline CDR1 is LNHDA and CDR2 SQIVND (reference sequence). The CDR3 has 16 amino acids. V lost 8 bases, J lost 6 bases, and 20 bases lay in between. The CDR3 is CASRPPFSGGNSPLHF. CDR3 coding DNA: TGTGCCAGTCGCCCCCCTTTCTCGGGAGGTAATTCACCCCTCCACTTT.

The rearrangement joins TRBV7-6 to TRBJ2-1, with 8 bases lining up with TRBD1. Germline V lookup: CDR1 SGHVS, CDR2 FNYEAQ. This CDR3 comprises 17 residues. V shed 5 bases and J 7 bases; nucleotides not matched to a gene: 16. In nucleotides, the CDR3 is TGTGCCAGCAGCCCTCACCCCCCAGGGGGCGCGGTGAATGAGCAGTTCTTC. Its protein is CASSPHPPGGAVNEQFF.

The chain carries TRBV14 and TRBJ2-3; D gene unclear. V lost 4 bases and J lost 4, with 9 bases in between. Germline lookup yields CDR1 SGHDN and CDR2 FVKESK. CDR3 length: 13 residues. Here the CDR3 reads CASSRIEADTQYF. In DNA, the CDR3 is TGTGCCAGCAGCCGCATAGAGGCAGATACGCAGTATTTT.

This chain connects TRBV7-8 to TRBJ1-5; 7 bases map to TRBD1. V shed 4 bases, J shed 7 bases, and the junction held 16 bases outside the gene matches. The CDR3 sequence is 17 residues long. Germline assignment: CDR1 SGHVS and CDR2 FQNEAQ. The CDR3 region has the DNA TGTGCCAGCAGCTCGAGACAGGGCGCCGCCAGCAGGCAGCCCCAGCATTTT. This gives the protein CASSSRQGAASRQPQHF.

This rearrangement joins TRBV5-6 to TRBJ1-6; D unclear. Trimming removed 5 bases from V and 14 bases from J, with 17 bases in between. Germline values: CDR1 SGHDT, CDR2 YYEEEE. The CDR3 contains 13 residues. DNA for the CDR3: TGTGCCAGCAGTGACCTCTCGGGAGTCACCCTCCACTTT. Amino acid sequence: CASSDLSGVTLHF.

This clonotype was observed a handful of times. The genes are TRBV18 and TRBJ2-7, with TRBD1 matching 7 bases. The V gene's germline CDR1 is KGHSH and CDR2 LQKENI. Trimming took 3 bases from V and 9 from J; bases not matched to a gene: 8. The CDR3 sequence is 13 residues long. CDR3 region: CASSPTDRAGQYF. CDR3 coding DNA: TGTGCCAGCTCACCTACAGACAGGGCCGGGCAGTACTTC.

The rearrangement links TRBV20-1 to TRBJ2-3; 9 bases line up with TRBD2. The ends lost 2 bases at V and 3 bases at J; junction bases unmatched: 3. The germline CDR1 and CDR2 sequences are DFQATT and SNEGSKA (reference sequence). This CDR3 spans 14 amino acids. The CDR3 DNA is TGCAGTGCTAGACCTAGCGGGACGACAGATACGCAGTATTTT. Amino acid sequence: CSARPSGTTDTQYF.

This clonotype was counted a few times. This chain joins TRBV7-2 and TRBJ2-3; 7 bases map to TRBD1. The CDR3 is 15 residues long. Germline V CDR1 and CDR2: SGHTA, FQGNSA. With V trimmed by 4 bases and J by 0 bases, 4 bases remained unmatched. CDR3 sequence (DNA): TGTGCCAGCAGCTCGGGACAGATGAGCACAGATACGCAGTATTTT. Translation: CASSSGQMSTDTQYF.

This clonotype was seen at least ten times. The chain uses TRBV7-2 and TRBJ2-1; a weak D match, TRBD1 (6 bases). The ends were cut back, 5 bases at V and 1 base at J, with 33 bases in the middle. CDR1 and CDR2 from the germline V gene are SGHTA and FQGNSA. The CDR3 extends over 22 amino acids. The CDR3 DNA is TGTGCCAGCAGCCTTGCTCGGGCTTTCGAAGGGCCCGGGACAATATCCTACAATGAGCAGTTCTTC. Protein sequence: CASSLARAFEGPGTISYNEQFF.

The V call is TRBV20-1, the J call TRBJ1-4; TRBD1 might be the D (5 bases). V lost 4 bases to trimming and J lost 5 bases, with 14 bases between them. The CDR3 covers 14 residues. Germline V gene lookup returns CDR1 DFQATT and CDR2 SNEGSKA (reference sequence). CDR3 residues: CSAIETGANEKLFF. Written as DNA, the CDR3 is TGCAGTGCTATCGAAACAGGTGCAAATGAAAAACTGTTTTTT.

This clonotype was found a few times. This chain connects TRBV7-6 to TRBJ1-6; D is perhaps TRBD1 (6 bases). CDR1 is SGHVS, CDR2 FNYEAQ, per germline. The CDR3 has 15 amino acids. V dropped 1 base and J dropped 8 bases, with 12 bases sitting between them. The DNA for the CDR3 is TGTGCCAGCAGCTTAGGAGCAGGGGTGGATTCACCCCTCCACTTT. It specifies CASSLGAGVDSPLHF.

The chain combines TRBV7-8 with TRBJ2-3; TRBD2 agrees at 7 bases. The ends lost 5 bases at V and 2 bases at J; junction bases unmatched: 7. The germline V gene encodes CDR1 SGHVS and CDR2 FQNEAQ. The CDR3 extends over 15 amino acids. As DNA, the CDR3 is TGTGCCAGCAGCCCCACCGGGGGGACCACAGATACGCAGTATTTT. This sequence encodes CASSPTGGTTDTQYF. The variable domain in full, completed from reference TRBV7-8 and TRBJ2-3, reads GAGVSQSPRYKVAKRGQDVALRCDPISGHVSLFWYQQALGQGPEFLTYFQNEAQLDKSGLPSDRFFAERPEGSVSTLKIQRTQQEDSAVYLCASSPTGGTTDTQYFGPGTRLTVL.

CDR3 amino acids: CASSRTGTVSGNTIYF. The CDR3 DNA sequence: TGTGCCAGCAGTCGTACCGGGACAGTCTCTGGAAACACCATATATTTT. The chain links TRBV7-9 to TRBJ1-3; 7 nucleotides align to TRBD1. The germline gives CDR1 SEHNR, CDR2 FQNEAQ (reference sequence). The CDR3 contains 16 residues. V was pared by 6 bases and J by 0 bases, with 8 bases of the junction left unmatched.